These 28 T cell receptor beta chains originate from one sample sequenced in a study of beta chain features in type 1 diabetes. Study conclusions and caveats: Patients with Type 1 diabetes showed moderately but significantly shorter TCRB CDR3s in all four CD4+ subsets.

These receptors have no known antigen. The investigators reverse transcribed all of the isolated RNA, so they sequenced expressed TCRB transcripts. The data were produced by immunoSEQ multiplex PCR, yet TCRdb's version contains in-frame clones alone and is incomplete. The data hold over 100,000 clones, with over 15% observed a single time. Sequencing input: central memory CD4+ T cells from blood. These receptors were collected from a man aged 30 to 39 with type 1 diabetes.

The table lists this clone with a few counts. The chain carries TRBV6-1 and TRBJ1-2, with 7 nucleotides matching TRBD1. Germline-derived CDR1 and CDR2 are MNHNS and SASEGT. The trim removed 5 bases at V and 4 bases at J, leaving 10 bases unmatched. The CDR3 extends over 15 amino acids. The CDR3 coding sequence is TGTGCCAGCAGTCTTAGTCGGGACAGCCCCTATGGCTACACCTTC. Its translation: CASSLSRDSPYGYTF.

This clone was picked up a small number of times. CDR3 nucleotide sequence: TGTGCCAGCAGCTTAGCGCTGGCAGGGAGCTCCTACGAGCAGTACTTC. It is translated as CASSLALAGSSYEQYF. This sequence joins TRBV4-2 and TRBJ2-7; tentatively, D is TRBD1 or TRBD2 (5 bases each). Germline CDR1 and CDR2: LGHNA and YNFKEQ. The CDR3 has 16 amino acids. With 5 bases removed from V and 0 bases from J, the gap between germline ends came to 17 bases.

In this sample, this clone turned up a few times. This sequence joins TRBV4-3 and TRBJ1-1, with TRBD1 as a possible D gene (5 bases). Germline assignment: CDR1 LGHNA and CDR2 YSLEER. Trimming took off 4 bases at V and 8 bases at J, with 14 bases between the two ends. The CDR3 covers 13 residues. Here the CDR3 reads CASSPRAGLEAFF. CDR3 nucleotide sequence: TGCGCCAGCAGCCCCCGGGCGGGACTCGAAGCTTTCTTT.

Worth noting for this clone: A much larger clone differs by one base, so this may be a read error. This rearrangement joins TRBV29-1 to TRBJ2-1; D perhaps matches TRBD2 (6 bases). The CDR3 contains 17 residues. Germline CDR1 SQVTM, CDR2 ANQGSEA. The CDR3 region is CSGEDFRSLAARNEQFF. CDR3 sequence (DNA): TGCAGCGGTGAAGATTTTCGCTCACTAGCTGCGAGAAATGAGCAGTTCTTC.

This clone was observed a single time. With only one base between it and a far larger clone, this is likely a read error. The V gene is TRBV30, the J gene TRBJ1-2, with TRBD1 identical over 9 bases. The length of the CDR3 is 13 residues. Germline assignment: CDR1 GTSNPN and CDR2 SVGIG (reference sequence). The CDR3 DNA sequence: TGTTCCTGGAGTGTACAGGGGGCAAGTGGCTACACCTTC. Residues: CSWSVQGASGYTF.

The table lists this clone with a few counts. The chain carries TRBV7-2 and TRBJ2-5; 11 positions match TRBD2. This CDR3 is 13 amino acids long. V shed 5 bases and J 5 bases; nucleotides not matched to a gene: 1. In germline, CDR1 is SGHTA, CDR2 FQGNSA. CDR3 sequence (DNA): TGTGCCAGCAGCAGGACTAGCGGGGAGACCCAGTACTTC. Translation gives CASSRTSGETQYF. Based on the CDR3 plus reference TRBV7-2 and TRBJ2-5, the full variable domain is GAGVSQSPSNKVTEKGKDVELRCDPISGHTALYWYRQSLGQGLEFLIYFQGNSAPDKSGLPSDRFSAERTGGSVSTLTIQRTQQEDSAVYLCASSRTSGETQYFGPGTRLLVL.

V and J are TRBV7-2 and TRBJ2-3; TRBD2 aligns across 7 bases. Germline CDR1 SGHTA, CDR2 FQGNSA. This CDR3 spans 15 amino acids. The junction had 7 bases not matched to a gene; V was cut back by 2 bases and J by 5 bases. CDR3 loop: CASSLRRLAVDTQYF. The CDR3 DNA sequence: TGTGCCAGCAGCTTAAGGCGCCTAGCGGTAGATACGCAGTATTTT.

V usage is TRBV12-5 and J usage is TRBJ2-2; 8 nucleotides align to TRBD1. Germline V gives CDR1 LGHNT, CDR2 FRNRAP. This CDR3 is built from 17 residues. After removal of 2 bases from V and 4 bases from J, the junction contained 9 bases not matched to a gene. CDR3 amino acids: CASGLPSGTGLTGELFF. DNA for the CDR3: TGTGCTAGTGGTTTGCCCTCCGGGACAGGACTCACCGGGGAGCTGTTTTTT. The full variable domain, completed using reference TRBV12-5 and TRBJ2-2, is DARVTQTPRHKVTEMGQEVTMRCQPILGHNTVFWYRQTMMQGLELLAYFRNRAPLDDSGMPKDRFSAEMPDATLATLKIQPSEPRDSAVYFCASGLPSGTGLTGELFFGEGSRLTVL.

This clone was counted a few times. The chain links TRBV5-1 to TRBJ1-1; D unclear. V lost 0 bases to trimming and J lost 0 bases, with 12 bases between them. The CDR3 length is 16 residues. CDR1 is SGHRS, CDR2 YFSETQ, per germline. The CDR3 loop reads CASSLGANTMNTEAFF. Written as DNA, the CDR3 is TGCGCCAGCAGCTTGGGGGCAAATACCATGAACACTGAAGCTTTCTTT.

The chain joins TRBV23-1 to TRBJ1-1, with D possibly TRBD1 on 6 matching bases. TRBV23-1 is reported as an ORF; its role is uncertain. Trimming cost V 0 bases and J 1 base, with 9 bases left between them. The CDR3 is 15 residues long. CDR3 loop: CASSQSGHPNTEAFF. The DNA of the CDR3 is TGCGCCAGCAGTCAATCGGGACACCCGAACACTGAAGCTTTCTTT.

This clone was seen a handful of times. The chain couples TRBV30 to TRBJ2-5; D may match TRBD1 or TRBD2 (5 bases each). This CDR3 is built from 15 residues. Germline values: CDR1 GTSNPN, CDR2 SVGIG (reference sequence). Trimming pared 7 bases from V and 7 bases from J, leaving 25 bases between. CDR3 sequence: CASSPGPQTEGTQYF. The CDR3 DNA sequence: TGTGCCTCTTCTCCGGGACCCCAAACCGAGGGGACCCAGTACTTC.

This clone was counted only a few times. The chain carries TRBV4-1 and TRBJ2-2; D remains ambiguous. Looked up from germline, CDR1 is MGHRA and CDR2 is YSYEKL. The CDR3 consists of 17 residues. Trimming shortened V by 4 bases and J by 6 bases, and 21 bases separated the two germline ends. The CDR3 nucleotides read TGCGCCAGCAGCCTAGAGATACCCATCCGGCGGTCCGGGGAGCTGTTTTTT. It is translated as CASSLEIPIRRSGELFF.

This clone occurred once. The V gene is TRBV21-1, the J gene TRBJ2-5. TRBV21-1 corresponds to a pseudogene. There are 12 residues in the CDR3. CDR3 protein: CASSPAEETQYF. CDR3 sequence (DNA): TGTGCCAGCAGCCCCGCCGAAGAGACCCAGTACTTC.

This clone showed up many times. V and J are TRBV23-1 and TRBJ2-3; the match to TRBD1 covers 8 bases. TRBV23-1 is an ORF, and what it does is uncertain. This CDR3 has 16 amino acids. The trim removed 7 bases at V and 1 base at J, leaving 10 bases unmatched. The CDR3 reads CASIPRVDRGTDTQYF. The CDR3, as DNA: TGCGCCAGCATCCCCAGGGTGGACAGGGGCACAGATACGCAGTATTTT.

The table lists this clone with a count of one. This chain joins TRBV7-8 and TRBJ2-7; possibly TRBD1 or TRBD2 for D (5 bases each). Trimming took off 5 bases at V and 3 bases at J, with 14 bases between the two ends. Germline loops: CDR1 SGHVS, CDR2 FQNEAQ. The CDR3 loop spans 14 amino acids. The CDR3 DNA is TGTGCCAGCAGCCCGGCCGGGGACGGCTACGAGCAGTACTTC. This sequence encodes CASSPAGDGYEQYF.

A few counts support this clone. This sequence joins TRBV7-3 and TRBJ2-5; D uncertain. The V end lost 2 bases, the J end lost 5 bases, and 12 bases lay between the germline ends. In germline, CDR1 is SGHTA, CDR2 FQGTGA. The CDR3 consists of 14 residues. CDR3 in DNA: TGTGCCAGCAGCTTATCTCTCATGGTTGAGACCCAGTACTTC. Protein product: CASSLSLMVETQYF.

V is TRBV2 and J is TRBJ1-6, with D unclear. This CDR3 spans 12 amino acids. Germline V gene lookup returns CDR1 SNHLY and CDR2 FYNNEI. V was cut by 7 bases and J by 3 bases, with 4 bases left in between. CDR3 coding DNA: TGTGCCAGCAAAGACTATAATTCACCCCTCCACTTT. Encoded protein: CASKDYNSPLHF.

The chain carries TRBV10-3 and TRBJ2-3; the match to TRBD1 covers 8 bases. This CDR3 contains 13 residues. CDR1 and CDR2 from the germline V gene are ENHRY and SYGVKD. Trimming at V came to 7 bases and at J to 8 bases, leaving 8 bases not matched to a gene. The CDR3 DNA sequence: TGTGCCATCAAAACAGGGGGGCAGGGTACGCAGTATTTT. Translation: CAIKTGGQGTQYF.

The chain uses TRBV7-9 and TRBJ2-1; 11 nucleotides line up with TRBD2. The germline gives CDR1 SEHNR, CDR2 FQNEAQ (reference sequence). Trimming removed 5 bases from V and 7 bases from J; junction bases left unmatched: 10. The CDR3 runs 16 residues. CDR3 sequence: CASSPSGSGGANEQFF. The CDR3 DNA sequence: TGTGCCAGCAGCCCGAGTGGTAGCGGGGGGGCTAATGAGCAGTTCTTC.

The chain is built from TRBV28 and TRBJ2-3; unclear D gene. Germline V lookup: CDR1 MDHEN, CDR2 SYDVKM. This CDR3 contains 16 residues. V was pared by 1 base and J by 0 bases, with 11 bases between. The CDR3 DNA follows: TGTGCCAGCAGTTTATCCCCGAGTTCTAGCACAGATACGCAGTATTTT. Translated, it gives CASSLSPSSSTDTQYF. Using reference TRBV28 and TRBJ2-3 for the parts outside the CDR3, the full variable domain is DVKVTQSSRYLVKRTGEKVFLECVQDMDHENMFWYRQDPGLGLRLIYFSYDVKMKEKGDIPEGYSVSREKKERFSLILESASTNQTSMYLCASSLSPSSSTDTQYFGPGTRLTVL.

In nucleotides, the CDR3 is TGTGCCAGCAGTTACTCTGAAGCGACCCAGTACTTC. Residues: CASSYSEATQYF. This chain uses TRBV6-6 with TRBJ2-5; D is unresolved. The CDR3 has 12 residues. In germline, CDR1 is MNHNY, CDR2 SVGAGI (reference sequence). The V and J ends lost 0 bases and 7 bases respectively, with 6 bases between them.

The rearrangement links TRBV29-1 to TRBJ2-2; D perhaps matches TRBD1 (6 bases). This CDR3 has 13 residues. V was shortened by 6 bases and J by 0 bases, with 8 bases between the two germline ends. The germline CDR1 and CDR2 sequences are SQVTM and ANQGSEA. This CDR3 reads CSVGTPNTGELFF. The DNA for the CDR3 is TGCAGCGTCGGGACACCGAACACCGGGGAGCTGTTTTTT.

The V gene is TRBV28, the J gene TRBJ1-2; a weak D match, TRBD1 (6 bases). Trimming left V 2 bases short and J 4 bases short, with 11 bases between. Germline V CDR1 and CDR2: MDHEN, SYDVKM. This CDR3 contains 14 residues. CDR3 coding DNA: TGTGCCAGCAGTTTAGGACAGCCTAGCTATGGCTACACCTTC. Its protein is CASSLGQPSYGYTF.

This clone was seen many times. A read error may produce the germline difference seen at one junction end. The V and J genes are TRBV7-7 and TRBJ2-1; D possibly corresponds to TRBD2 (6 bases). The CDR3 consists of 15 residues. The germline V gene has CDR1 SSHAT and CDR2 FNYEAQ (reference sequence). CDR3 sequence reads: CASSSGTSPYNEQFF. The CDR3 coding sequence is TGTGCTAGCAGCTCCGGGACTTCCCCCTACAATGAGCAGTTCTTC.

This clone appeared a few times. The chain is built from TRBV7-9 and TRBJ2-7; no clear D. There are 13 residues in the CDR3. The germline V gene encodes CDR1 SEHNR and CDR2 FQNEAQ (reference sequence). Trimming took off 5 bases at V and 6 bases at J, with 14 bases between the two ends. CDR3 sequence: CASSLPRRGEQYF. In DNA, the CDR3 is TGTGCCAGCAGCCTGCCGCGACGAGGCGAGCAGTACTTC.

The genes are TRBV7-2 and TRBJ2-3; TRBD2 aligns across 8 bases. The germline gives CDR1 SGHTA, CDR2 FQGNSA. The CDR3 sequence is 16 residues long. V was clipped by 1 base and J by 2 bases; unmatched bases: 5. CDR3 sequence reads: CASSLGAGASTDTQYF. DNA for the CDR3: TGTGCCAGCAGCTTAGGAGCGGGGGCGTCCACAGATACGCAGTATTTT.

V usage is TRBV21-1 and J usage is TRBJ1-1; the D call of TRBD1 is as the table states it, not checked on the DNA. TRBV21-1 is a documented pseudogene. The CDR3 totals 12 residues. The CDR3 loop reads CASSKQGTEAFF. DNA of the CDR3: TGTGCCAGCAGCAAACAGGGCACTGAAGCTTTCTTT.

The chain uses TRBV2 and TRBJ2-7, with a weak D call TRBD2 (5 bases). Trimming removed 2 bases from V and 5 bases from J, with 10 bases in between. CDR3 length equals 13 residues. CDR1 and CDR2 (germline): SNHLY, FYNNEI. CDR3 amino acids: CASSETGRHEQYF. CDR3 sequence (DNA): TGTGCCAGCAGTGAAACGGGGAGACACGAGCAGTACTTC.